These T cell receptor beta chains were read from a single sample in a study of T cell responses to AZD1222 COVID-19 vaccine. Libraries were prepared by immunoSEQ multiplex PCR; TCRdb keeps only in-frame clonotypes and omits some of them. The sample contains fewer than 200,000 clones, about nine tenths of which appear only once. Here the sequenced sample was peripheral blood, taken 28 days after the second dose of the MenACWY control vaccine. The receptors come from an adult who received the MenACWY meningococcal vaccine as a control. Each CDR3 is given with its conserved first and last residue. D genes are given only for firm matches. Size tells how often a clone was seen (once, few, many) or the class of an expanded clone, and some rows leave it out.

TRBD1,TRBJ1-5,.,TRBV3-1/TRBV3-2,CASSQDPPLQGAYQPQHF,TGTGCCAGCAGCCAAGATCCCCCATTACAGGGGGCTTATCAGCCCCAGCATTTT
.,TRBJ1-1,.,TRBV21-1,CASSRERELMNTEAFF,TGTGCCAGCAGCAGAGAAAGAGAATTGATGAACACTGAAGCTTTCTTT
.,TRBJ1-2,.,TRBV9,CASSVSGAHGYTF,TGTGCCAGCAGCGTCTCAGGGGCACATGGCTACACCTTC
.,TRBJ1-4,few,TRBV2,CASMKEATNEKLFF,TGTGCCAGCATGAAGGAGGCAACTAATGAAAAACTGTTTTTT
TRBD2,TRBJ2-2,.,TRBV24-1,CATSVERENTGELFF,TGTGCCACCAGTGTTGAGCGGGAGAACACCGGGGAGCTGTTTTTT
.,TRBJ1-3,once,TRBV3-1/TRBV3-2,CASSQDTNNGNTIYF,TGTGCCAGCAGCCAAGATACTAACAACGGAAACACCATATATTTT
TRBD2,TRBJ2-7,.,TRBV11-3,CASSLGGGQDYEQYF,TGTGCCAGCAGCTTAGGCGGGGGGCAGGATTACGAGCAGTACTTC
.,TRBJ1-2,.,TRBV28,CASSLQGFDGYTF,TGTGCCAGCAGCTTACAGGGTTTTGATGGCTACACCTTC
.,TRBJ1-3,.,TRBV4-3,CASSQDRMISGNTIYF,TGCGCCAGCAGCCAAGATAGAATGATCTCTGGAAACACCATATATTTT
TRBD1,TRBJ2-2,.,TRBV5-4,CASSLAGGVGELFF,TGTGCCAGCAGCTTGGCAGGGGGCGTCGGGGAGCTGTTTTTT
.,TRBJ2-1,.,TRBV28,CASTLDSWGNEQFF,TGTGCCAGCACCCTGGACAGTTGGGGCAATGAGCAGTTCTTC
.,TRBJ1-1,.,TRBV29-1,CSVAGAAPNTEAFF,TGCAGCGTTGCGGGGGCAGCCCCGAACACTGAAGCTTTCTTT
.,TRBJ1-1,.,TRBV28,CASSLLGGVYAFF,TGTGCCAGCAGTTTATTGGGGGGGGTGTACGCTTTCTTT
.,TRBJ1-1,.,TRBV4-3,CASSRGVRTEAFF,TGCGCCAGCAGCCGGGGAGTGAGGACTGAAGCTTTCTTT
.,TRBJ1-1,.,TRBV5-1,CASSLVGGRAEAFF,TGCGCCAGCAGCTTGGTAGGGGGGAGGGCTGAAGCTTTCTTT
.,TRBJ2-3,.,TRBV2,CASSDRTQPDTQYF,TGTGCCAGCAGTGACCGGACCCAACCGGATACGCAGTATTTT
TRBD1,TRBJ2-7,.,TRBV6-5,CASNLRDSAYEQYF,TGTGCCAGCAACCTCCGGGACAGCGCCTACGAGCAGTACTTC
.,TRBJ1-2,once,TRBV12-3/TRBV12-4,CASRPRPGAGYTF,TGTGCCAGCAGACCAAGACCGGGGGCTGGCTACACCTTC
.,TRBJ1-1,.,TRBV6-5,CASSYGYFEGNTEAFF,TGTGCCAGCAGTTACGGGTATTTTGAGGGAAACACTGAAGCTTTCTTT
.,TRBJ1-2,.,TRBV19,CASSIDTDDFNYGYTF,TGTGCCAGTAGTATAGATACGGACGATTTCAACTATGGCTACACCTTC
.,TRBJ1-2,.,TRBV7-9,CASSLQGYLEVDGYTF,TGTGCCAGCAGCCTCCAGGGGTATCTAGAAGTGGATGGCTACACCTTC
.,TRBJ1-1,.,TRBV6-2/TRBV6-3,CASSYSSGGTAFF,TGTGCCAGCAGTTACTCGAGTGGGGGGACAGCTTTCTTT
.,TRBJ2-1,.,TRBV6-5,CASRKGIAYNEQFF,TGTGCCAGCAGAAAGGGGATAGCTTACAATGAGCAGTTCTTC
.,TRBJ2-7,.,TRBV24-1,CATSDLRDREQYF,TGTGCCACCAGTGATTTAAGGGACCGGGAGCAGTACTTC
.,TRBJ1-5,.,TRBV6-5,CASRPGVYSNQPQHF,TGTGCCAGCAGGCCAGGAGTCTATAGCAATCAGCCCCAGCATTTT
TRBD2,TRBJ2-7,.,TRBV7-2,CASSLSWTSTEQYF,TGTGCCAGCAGCTTAAGTTGGACTAGCACCGAGCAGTACTTC
TRBD2,TRBJ2-5,.,TRBV2,CASRTRAGGETQYF,TGTGCCAGCAGGACCAGGGCGGGGGGAGAGACCCAGTACTTC
.,TRBJ1-4,.,TRBV11-2,CASSSRGASNEKLFF,TGTGCCAGCAGCTCAAGGGGGGCCTCTAATGAAAAACTGTTTTTT
.,TRBJ2-1,.,TRBV24-1,CATSSEGPVSDEQFF,TGTGCCACCAGTTCGGAGGGGCCCGTCAGCGATGAGCAGTTCTTC
TRBD1,TRBJ2-3,.,TRBV5-4,CASSLPPYGQGTDTQYF,TGTGCCAGCAGCTTGCCCCCGTACGGACAGGGGACAGATACGCAGTATTTT
.,TRBJ2-5,.,TRBV7-9,CASSLAPGGGETQYF,TGTGCCAGCAGCTTAGCGCCTGGTGGGGGAGAGACCCAGTACTTC
TRBD1,TRBJ2-1,.,TRBV19,CATNIAGTGMANEQFF,TGTGCCACCAATATTGCCGGGACAGGGATGGCCAATGAGCAGTTCTTC
.,TRBJ1-2,.,TRBV4-3,CASSQPDRANYGYTF,TGCGCCAGCAGCCAACCGGACCGAGCTAACTATGGCTACACCTTC
.,TRBJ2-7,.,TRBV19,CASSITGTPYEQYF,TGTGCCAGTAGTATAACTGGGACCCCCTACGAGCAGTACTTC
.,TRBJ1-5,.,TRBV18,CASSRISRQSNQPQHF,TGTGCCAGCTCACGGATATCCCGGCAGTCCAATCAGCCCCAGCATTTT
.,TRBJ2-2,.,TRBV5-4,CASSLAGTTGGELFF,TGTGCCAGCAGCTTGGCCGGGACCACTGGCGGGGAGCTGTTTTTT
.,TRBJ1-5,.,TRBV19,CASSIEGYQPQHF,TGTGCCAGTAGTATTGAGGGTTATCAGCCCCAGCATTTT
.,TRBJ2-2,.,TRBV5-4,CASSRTTGGELFF,TGTGCCAGCAGCCGGACGACCGGCGGGGAGCTGTTTTTT
.,TRBJ2-1,few,TRBV6-4,CASSPGGDEQFF,TGTGCCAGCAGTCCGGGGGGCGATGAGCAGTTCTTC
.,TRBJ1-1,.,TRBV9,CASSSPGRGAFF,TGTGCCAGCAGCTCCCCAGGGAGGGGGGCTTTCTTT
.,TRBJ1-1,.,TRBV6-5,CASSPRRGERNEAFF,TGTGCCAGCAGTCCCCGGCGGGGTGAGAGGAATGAAGCTTTCTTT
TRBD1,TRBJ1-2,.,TRBV7-2,CASSPRQGFQGYTF,TGTGCCAGCAGCCCAAGACAGGGTTTTCAAGGCTACACCTTC
.,TRBJ1-2,.,TRBV10-3,CAISESRVGLGDYGYTF,TGTGCCATCAGTGAGTCAAGAGTAGGATTAGGGGACTATGGCTACACCTTC
.,TRBJ1-4,.,TRBV3-1/TRBV3-2,CVRGMNEKLFF,TGCGTAAGGGGCATGAATGAAAAACTGTTTTTT
.,TRBJ1-2,.,TRBV5-1,CASSSAVQGAGYTF,TGCGCCAGCAGCTCGGCGGTCCAGGGAGCAGGCTACACCTTC
.,TRBJ2-3,.,TRBV18,CASSLTASSTDTQYF,TGTGCCAGCTCATTGACAGCTTCTAGCACAGATACGCAGTATTTT
.,TRBJ1-5,few,TRBV18,CASSPAVVSNQPQHF,TGTGCCAGCTCACCGGCTGTAGTTAGCAATCAGCCCCAGCATTTT
TRBD1,TRBJ1-5,.,TRBV19,CASSFDRGNGPQHF,TGTGCCAGTAGTTTTGACAGGGGCAATGGGCCCCAGCATTTT
TRBD1,TRBJ1-1,.,TRBV5-1,CASSLQGMGTEAFF,TGCGCCAGCAGCTTACAGGGGATGGGCACTGAAGCTTTCTTT
.,TRBJ2-1,.,TRBV27,CASSLSRGNEQFF,TGTGCCAGCAGTTTATCGAGGGGGAATGAGCAGTTCTTC
.,TRBJ2-5,.,TRBV7-9,CASQTETEETQYF,TGTGCCAGCCAAACGGAGACGGAAGAGACCCAGTACTTC
TRBD1,TRBJ1-5,.,TRBV19,CASSIDPTTGRDQPQHF,TGTGCCAGTAGTATTGACCCCACGACAGGGAGGGACCAGCCCCAGCATTTT
TRBD1,TRBJ1-2,few,TRBV28,CASSLWHRGQGGYTF,TGTGCCAGCAGTTTGTGGCACAGGGGGCAGGGTGGCTACACCTTC
.,TRBJ2-5,few,TRBV30,CAWSVPGAFLETQYF,TGTGCCTGGAGTGTCCCAGGGGCCTTCCTGGAGACCCAGTACTTC